The entry below describes one TCR beta chain. The antigen is not known. TCRdb reanalysed the 5' RACE reads using MiXCR and keeps one entry per CDR3 protein. The data contain fewer than 650,000 distinct CDR3 sequences, 20% to 25% of them singletons. The data originate from a study of T-cell memory formation after mild COVID-19. About the study: TCR clusters were mostly confined to one donor each.

Study-wide findings and caveats: Pre-infection memory harbored some responding clones, suggesting cross-reactive memory joined. Shrinking CD4+ clones were chiefly CM and EM; CD8+ ones were chiefly EMRA.

Per the germline V gene, CDR1 is LGHNA and CDR2 is YNFKEQ. V lost 0 bases and J 8 bases, leaving 22 bases between the germline ends. CDR3 length: 17 amino acids. The source of this sequence is an adult woman who had mild COVID-19 (a few samples of this study predate the infection). Cell type and time point are not known. V is TRBV4-2 and J is TRBJ1-2; possibly TRBD1 for D (6 bases). The sequencing sample was made of PBMCs or a T cell subset sorted from them (not recorded which). CDR3 nucleotide sequence: TGTGCCAGCAGCCAAGATAAAGGCACAGGGAAAGGAGAGGGCTACACCTTC. Residues: CASSQDKGTGKGEGYTF.